The 30 T cell receptor beta chains given below trace back to one sample, sequenced in a study of human T cells and chemical hapten exposure. Via MiXCR, TCRdb re-called the RACE reads, giving one row per CDR3 protein. The sample lists about 160,000 distinct CDR3 sequences; 25% to 35% were seen once. Noted time point: patch test 3, about 24 weeks after DPC sensitization. Specified treatment: therapeutic diphenylcyclopropenone sensitization with weekly scalp DPC. Specimen: whole blood, collected in connection with sensitization to the hapten diphenylcyclopropenone (DPC). These receptors originate from a woman aged 18-29 years with alopecia areata. Some clones in this sample may be carry-over from other donors' samples.

The chain combines TRBV14 with TRBJ2-5, with D possibly TRBD2 on 6 matching bases. The CDR3 is made up of 15 amino acids. Germline V CDR1 and CDR2: SGHDN, FVKESK. Between the trimmed V and J ends, which lost 0 bases and 4 bases, there was a span of 12 bases. This CDR3 reads CASSQDGRRGETQYF. DNA of the CDR3: TGTGCCAGCAGCCAAGATGGGCGGCGGGGAGAGACCCAGTACTTC. Based on the CDR3 plus reference TRBV14 and TRBJ2-5, the full variable domain is EAGVTQFPSHSVIEKGQTVTLRCDPISGHDNLYWYRRVMGKEIKFLLHFVKESKQDESGMPNNRFLAERTGGTYSTLKVQPAELEDSGVYFCASSQDGRRGETQYFGPGTRLLVL.

The V gene is TRBV5-1, the J gene TRBJ1-1; D ambiguous. CDR1 is SGHRS and CDR2 is YFSETQ in the germline V gene. The ends were cut back, 0 bases at V and 7 bases at J, with 10 bases in the middle. The CDR3 runs 13 residues. CDR3 in DNA: TGCGCCAGCAGCTTGGCCGTGACGGGTGAAGCTTTCTTT. This sequence encodes CASSLAVTGEAFF.

This clonotype showed up just a few times. V usage is TRBV4-1 and J usage is TRBJ1-6; 8 nucleotides match TRBD1. Germline V gene data show CDR1 as MGHRA and CDR2 as YSYEKL. V was pared by 0 bases and J by 14 bases, with 9 bases of the junction left unmatched. The length of the CDR3 is 15 residues. The DNA for the CDR3 is TGCGCCAGCAGCCAAGAAGGGACAGGTCTATTAGCCCTCCACTTT. Its protein is CASSQEGTGLLALHF.

This clonotype occurred a few times. The rearrangement uses TRBV27 and TRBJ1-2; 7 bases agree with TRBD1. CDR1 and CDR2 from the germline V gene are MNHEY and SMNVEV (reference sequence). CDR3 length equals 14 residues. The V segment lost 2 bases and the J segment 7 bases; nucleotides outside the gene matches: 7. The CDR3 is CASSLTTGSSGYTF. CDR3 in DNA: TGTGCCAGCAGTTTAACGACAGGGTCGTCTGGCTACACCTTC.

This clonotype was observed once. The chain employs TRBV12-3 or TRBV12-4 and TRBJ1-6; D remains unclear. This CDR3 has 11 amino acids. The germline V and J ends were trimmed by 4 bases and 8 bases, with 3 bases remaining between them. CDR3 loop: CASSSYSPLHF. The CDR3 DNA follows: TGTGCCAGCAGTTCGTATTCACCCCTCCACTTT.

The chain links TRBV7-9 to TRBJ2-3; D unclear. CDR1 is SEHNR and CDR2 is FQNEAQ in the germline V gene (reference sequence). V lost 1 base and J lost 9, with 8 bases in between. The CDR3 sequence is 12 residues long. The CDR3 nucleotides are TGTGCCAGCAGCTTAGTAATAGAAACGCAGTATTTT. Its protein product is CASSLVIETQYF.

This chain joins TRBV7-2 and TRBJ2-3; D might be TRBD2 (5 bases). The V end lost 5 bases, the J end lost 2 bases, and 17 bases lay between the germline ends. Germline V gene sequence: CDR1 SGHTA, CDR2 FQGNSA. The CDR3 totals 16 residues. As DNA, the CDR3 is TGTGCCAGCAGCCGCTTGAGGGTAGGCTCCACAGATACGCAGTATTTT. Its translation is CASSRLRVGSTDTQYF. Complete variable domain (other parts from reference TRBV7-2 and TRBJ2-3): GAGVSQSPSNKVTEKGKDVELRCDPISGHTALYWYRQSLGQGLEFLIYFQGNSAPDKSGLPSDRFSAERTGGSVSTLTIQRTQQEDSAVYLCASSRLRVGSTDTQYFGPGTRLTVL.

The chain combines TRBV4-1 with TRBJ1-2; no definite D call. Germline values: CDR1 MGHRA, CDR2 YSYEKL. This CDR3 contains 17 residues. The V gene lost 0 bases and the J gene lost 7 bases, with 21 bases spanning the gap. The CDR3 nucleotides are TGCGCCAGCAGCCAAGATCGTAACCAAGAAGGAATCAGTGGCTACACCTTC. Translating it yields CASSQDRNQEGISGYTF.

V and J are TRBV3-1 and TRBJ1-2; D ambiguous. V lost 5 bases and J 8 bases, leaving 24 bases between the germline ends. This CDR3 contains 16 residues. Germline CDR1 and CDR2: LGHDT and YNNKEL (reference sequence). The CDR3 protein is CASSAHLGRLTGGYTF. The CDR3 DNA follows: TGTGCCAGCAGCGCTCACCTTGGACGTCTGACGGGGGGCTACACCTTC. The variable domain in full, with the rest retrieved from reference TRBV3-1 and TRBJ1-2, is DTAVSQTPKYLVTQMGNDKSIKCEQNLGHDTMYWYKQDSKKFLKIMFSYNNKELIINETVPNRFSPKSPDKAHLNLHINSLELGDSAVYFCASSAHLGRLTGGYTFGSGTRLTVV.

This rearrangement joins TRBV14 to TRBJ2-3, with D unclear. The CDR3 has 15 amino acids. The V gene lost 5 bases and the J gene lost 2 bases, with 14 bases spanning the gap. Germline V gene data show CDR1 as SGHDN and CDR2 as FVKESK. CDR3: CASSSQGRYTDTQYF. In nucleotides, the CDR3 is TGTGCCAGCAGCTCTCAAGGGCGGTACACAGATACGCAGTATTTT.

The chain carries TRBV29-1 and TRBJ2-1, with 7 bases lining up with TRBD2. The germline V gene encodes CDR1 SQVTM and CDR2 ANQGSEA. CDR3 length equals 12 residues. The V segment lost 3 bases and the J segment 10 bases; nucleotides outside the gene matches: 6. The CDR3 DNA reads TGCAGCGTTGACCGAGCGGGAACGGAGCAGTTCTTC. This codes for CSVDRAGTEQFF.

This chain connects TRBV19 to TRBJ2-1; 8 bases line up with TRBD2. The CDR3 totals 15 residues. V shed 3 bases, J shed 8 bases, and the junction held 9 bases outside the gene matches. CDR1 and CDR2 from the germline V gene are LNHDA and SQIVND (reference sequence). The chain's CDR3 is CASSISGRAADEQFF. The CDR3, as DNA: TGTGCCAGTAGTATCTCCGGGAGGGCCGCGGATGAGCAGTTCTTC.

In nucleotides, the CDR3 is TGCGCCAGCAGCCAAGAATTTAGTGGGGGCACCTATGGCTACACCTTC. Translation gives CASSQEFSGGTYGYTF. The J gene is TRBJ1-2, the V gene TRBV4-3, with a possible D match to TRBD1 (6 bases). Trimming removed 0 bases at V and 4 bases at J, with 15 bases between. CDR3 length: 16 residues. The germline CDR1 and CDR2 sequences are LGHNA and YSLEER.

The J gene is TRBJ1-5, the V gene TRBV5-1; D remains unclear. Looked up from germline, CDR1 is SGHRS and CDR2 is YFSETQ. The CDR3 is made up of 13 amino acids. Trimming left V 7 bases short and J 6 bases short, with 14 bases between. CDR3 sequence (DNA): TGCGCCAGCGGACGGGAGGTGGGTCAGCCCCAGCATTTT. Protein sequence: CASGREVGQPQHF. The full variable domain, completed using reference TRBV5-1 and TRBJ1-5, is KAGVTQTPRYLIKTRGQQVTLSCSPISGHRSVSWYQQTPGQGLQFLFEYFSETQRNKGNFPGRFSGRQFSNSRSEMNVSTLELGDSALYLCASGREVGQPQHFGDGTRLSIL.

This clonotype has a count of ten or more. The chain joins TRBV12-3 or TRBV12-4 to TRBJ2-1; D gene ambiguous. The germline V and J ends were trimmed by 2 bases and 6 bases, with 2 bases remaining between them. The CDR3 is 11 residues long. CDR3 protein: CASSLSNEQFF. The CDR3 bases are TGTGCCAGCAGTTTAAGCAATGAGCAGTTCTTC.

This clonotype was found a few times. J is TRBJ1-2 and V is TRBV6-2 or TRBV6-3; D uncertain. V lost 4 bases and J 4 bases, leaving 7 bases between the germline ends. The CDR3 sequence is 12 residues long. CDR1 is MNHEY, CDR2 SVGEGT, per germline. The CDR3 sequence is CASSLDGYGYTF. CDR3 nucleotide sequence: TGTGCCAGCAGTTTGGACGGCTATGGCTACACCTTC.

This clonotype was detected a few times. The chain has TRBV7-2 and TRBJ2-1; no definite D call. The germline V and J ends were trimmed by 2 bases and 7 bases, with 6 bases remaining between them. This CDR3 has 12 residues. From germline, CDR1 is SGHTA and CDR2 FQGNSA. The CDR3 bases are TGTGCCAGCAGCTTAAGATCGAATGAGCAGTTCTTC. It yields the protein CASSLRSNEQFF.

This rearrangement joins TRBV20-1 to TRBJ2-7; perhaps TRBD1 as D (5 bases). Germline-derived CDR1 and CDR2 are DFQATT and SNEGSKA (reference sequence). V was clipped by 3 bases and J by 3 bases, with 9 bases between them. The CDR3 totals 12 residues. The CDR3 DNA reads as TGCAGTGCTAGGCCGGACAACTACGAGCAGTACTTC. Amino acid sequence: CSARPDNYEQYF.

This clonotype was seen a few times. CDR3 region: CASSGKRANFETQYF. CDR3 nucleotides: TGTGCCAGCAGTGGAAAGCGGGCGAATTTTGAGACCCAGTACTTC. The rearrangement joins TRBV2 to TRBJ2-5, with D possibly matching TRBD2 (6 bases). This CDR3 spans 15 amino acids. Trimming took off 4 bases at V and 5 bases at J, with 17 bases between the two ends. The germline gives CDR1 SNHLY, CDR2 FYNNEI.

The chain is built from TRBV11-1 and TRBJ1-1; no clear D. The length of the CDR3 is 14 residues. Looked up from germline, CDR1 is SGHAT and CDR2 is FQDESV (reference sequence). The germline V and J ends were trimmed by 3 bases and 1 base, with 9 bases remaining between them. CDR3: CASSFGPKNTEAFF. The DNA of the CDR3 is TGTGCCAGCAGCTTCGGGCCAAAGAACACTGAAGCTTTCTTT.

This clonotype showed up just a few times. V usage is TRBV6-1 and J usage is TRBJ1-1; TRBD1 might be the D (6 bases). Germline loops: CDR1 MNHNS, CDR2 SASEGT. The CDR3 sequence is 13 residues long. The V end lost 7 bases, the J end lost 3 bases, and 12 bases lay between the germline ends. CDR3 in DNA: TGTGCCAGCAAGGGGGTCGTTCACACTGAAGCTTTCTTT. Its translation is CASKGVVHTEAFF.

This clonotype was seen repeatedly, ten times or more. V and J are TRBV7-9 and TRBJ1-5, with 7 bases fitting TRBD1. The V and J ends lost 1 base and 5 bases, in that order; junction bases with no gene match: 5. Germline assignment: CDR1 SEHNR and CDR2 FQNEAQ (reference sequence). This CDR3 has 15 residues. CDR3 loop: CASSLGGGPYQPQHF. The CDR3 coding sequence is TGTGCCAGCAGCTTAGGAGGGGGCCCCTATCAGCCCCAGCATTTT.

This clonotype turned up a few times. The V and J genes are TRBV7-2 and TRBJ1-5; the D is unclear. CDR1 SGHTA and CDR2 FQGNSA come from the germline V gene. The CDR3 has 13 residues. The ends were cut back, 5 bases at V and 6 bases at J, with 11 bases in the middle. CDR3 in DNA: TGTGCCAGCAGCCTTTCGTTAGGTCAGCCCCAGCATTTT. Amino acids: CASSLSLGQPQHF.

This clonotype was detected only a few times. The V and J genes are TRBV4-2 and TRBJ1-3; 12 bases match TRBD1. This CDR3 spans 16 amino acids. With V trimmed by 2 bases and J by 4 bases, 3 bases remained unmatched. The V gene's germline CDR1 is LGHNA and CDR2 YNFKEQ. Here the CDR3 reads CASSQRDRGPGNTIYF. Written as DNA, the CDR3 is TGTGCCAGCAGCCAAAGGGACAGGGGGCCAGGAAACACCATATATTTT.

This chain joins TRBV12-3 or TRBV12-4 and TRBJ2-2, with 8 bases lining up with TRBD1. The ends lost 5 bases at V and 0 bases at J; junction bases unmatched: 17. The CDR3 loop spans 20 amino acids. Here the CDR3 DNA reads TGTGCCAGCAGTCCTGGCCGTAGGACAGGGAGAAAAGCGAACACCGGGGAGCTGTTTTTT. This sequence encodes CASSPGRRTGRKANTGELFF.

This clonotype has ten or more counts. The chain couples TRBV9 to TRBJ1-6, with D possibly matching TRBD1 (6 bases). Germline loops: CDR1 SGDLS, CDR2 YYNGEE. CDR3 length: 15 amino acids. V was cut by 3 bases and J by 7 bases, with 14 bases left in between. This CDR3 reads CASSEGPRGNSPLHF. CDR3 DNA: TGTGCCAGCAGCGAAGGACCCAGGGGAAATTCACCCCTCCACTTT.

This clonotype was seen at least ten times. The V call is TRBV5-4, the J call TRBJ2-4; D not certain. CDR1 and CDR2 from the germline V gene are SGHNT and YYREEE (reference sequence). CDR3 length: 14 amino acids. The V end was cut by 1 base, the J end by 6 bases, with 11 bases between. The DNA of the CDR3 is TGTGCCAGCAGCTTGTGGGGTACGGGAAACATTCAGTACTTC. As protein: CASSLWGTGNIQYF.

The V and J genes are TRBV4-2 and TRBJ2-2; D is uncertain. This CDR3 is 14 amino acids long. CDR1 is LGHNA, CDR2 YNFKEQ, per germline. V lost 3 bases and J 5 bases, leaving 10 bases between the germline ends. The CDR3 spells CASSQISGTGELFF. The CDR3 DNA is TGTGCCAGCAGCCAGATTAGTGGGACCGGGGAGCTGTTTTTT.

This clonotype was seen ten or more times. The chain couples TRBV6-2 or TRBV6-3 to TRBJ2-1; D not certain. Germline V CDR1 and CDR2: MNHEY, SVGEGT. The CDR3 runs to 13 residues. Between the trimmed V and J ends, which lost 5 bases and 8 bases, there was a span of 13 bases. In nucleotides, the CDR3 is TGTGCCAGCAGTCTAGAACGACGGGATGAGCAGTTCTTC. This translates into CASSLERRDEQFF.

The genes are TRBV18 and TRBJ2-2; the D gene is possibly TRBD2 (5 bases). Per germline, CDR1 KGHSH and CDR2 LQKENI. There are 15 residues in the CDR3. V was clipped by 4 bases and J by 5 bases, with 14 bases between them. The CDR3 loop is CASSLTGKETGELFF. CDR3 coding DNA: TGTGCCAGCTCACTGACGGGAAAGGAGACCGGGGAGCTGTTTTTT.